A selection of T cell receptor beta chains follows, all from one sample in a study of T cell changes during pregnancy in multiple sclerosis. The table came from immunoSEQ multiplex PCR; TCRdb's copy has only in-frame clones and leaves some out. The sample has tens of thousands of clones; 90% to 95% are singletons. Sequenced here: CD4+ T cells from peripheral blood mononuclear cells, sampled after pregnancy. All receptors derive from a female donor in good health, enrolled as a control in a pregnancy study. Each CDR3 is given with its conserved first and last residue. D genes are given only for firm matches. Clone sizes are given selectively: once, few, many, or a class where the clone is expanded.

clone size: once
D gene: -
V gene: TRBV5-1
J gene: TRBJ1-4
CDR3 protein: CASSPRLGGTNEKLFF
CDR3 DNA: TGCGCCAGCAGCCCCAGGTTGGGGGGAACTAATGAAAAACTGTTTTTT

clone size: -
D gene: TRBD2
V gene: TRBV11-3
J gene: TRBJ2-1
CDR3 protein: CASSRDGVAGDNEQFF
CDR3 DNA: TGTGCCAGCAGCCGCGATGGGGTAGCGGGAGATAATGAGCAGTTCTTC

clone size: -
D gene: -
V gene: TRBV6-1
J gene: TRBJ2-3
CDR3 protein: CATARAEPSTDTQYF
CDR3 DNA: TGTGCCACCGCGAGGGCCGAGCCTAGCACAGATACGCAGTATTTT

clone size: -
D gene: TRBD2
V gene: TRBV4-2
J gene: TRBJ2-5
CDR3 protein: CASSLGRGLAGVPEYF
CDR3 DNA: TGTGCCAGCAGCCTCGGGCGTGGACTAGCGGGGGTCCCAGAGTACTTC

clone size: -
D gene: -
V gene: TRBV28
J gene: TRBJ2-7
CDR3 protein: CATAERGAGVYEQYF
CDR3 DNA: TGTGCCACCGCTGAGAGGGGGGCGGGAGTGTACGAGCAGTACTTC

clone size: once
D gene: -
V gene: TRBV6-4
J gene: TRBJ2-4
CDR3 protein: CASRLNPESGWIAKNIQYF
CDR3 DNA: TGTGCCAGCAGGCTCAACCCGGAGAGTGGCTGGATAGCCAAAAACATTCAGTACTTC

clone size: -
D gene: TRBD2
V gene: TRBV15
J gene: TRBJ2-7
CDR3 protein: CATQPRTSGPYEQYF
CDR3 DNA: TGTGCCACGCAGCCTCGGACTAGCGGCCCCTACGAGCAGTACTTC

clone size: -
D gene: TRBD1
V gene: TRBV9
J gene: TRBJ1-2
CDR3 protein: CASSGRTGFGYTF
CDR3 DNA: TGTGCCAGCAGCGGCCGGACAGGGTTTGGCTACACCTTC

clone size: -
D gene: -
V gene: TRBV9
J gene: TRBJ1-1
CDR3 protein: CASSVEGRRDTEAFF
CDR3 DNA: TGTGCCAGCAGCGTAGAAGGACGGAGGGACACTGAAGCTTTCTTT

clone size: -
D gene: -
V gene: TRBV19
J gene: TRBJ2-1
CDR3 protein: CARPARESSYNEQFF
CDR3 DNA: TGTGCCAGGCCAGCTAGAGAGAGCTCCTACAATGAGCAGTTCTTC

clone size: -
D gene: -
V gene: TRBV10-1
J gene: TRBJ1-1
CDR3 protein: CASSTQDMGETEAFF
CDR3 DNA: TGCGCCAGCAGTACCCAGGACATGGGTGAAACTGAAGCTTTCTTT

clone size: -
D gene: TRBD2
V gene: TRBV2
J gene: TRBJ2-3
CDR3 protein: CASIPGLGRRGNSTDTQYF
CDR3 DNA: TGTGCCAGCATTCCGGGACTAGGAAGAAGAGGGAACAGCACAGATACGCAGTATTTT

clone size: -
D gene: TRBD2
V gene: TRBV11-2
J gene: TRBJ2-1
CDR3 protein: CASSAAGGPYNEQFF
CDR3 DNA: TGTGCCAGCAGCGCAGCGGGGGGGCCCTACAATGAGCAGTTCTTC

clone size: -
D gene: TRBD2
V gene: TRBV7-2
J gene: TRBJ2-2
CDR3 protein: CASSLLAANTGELFF
CDR3 DNA: TGTGCCAGCAGCTTACTAGCGGCCAACACCGGGGAGCTGTTTTTT

clone size: -
D gene: TRBD2
V gene: TRBV11-2
J gene: TRBJ2-7
CDR3 protein: CASSLVRDYSREQYF
CDR3 DNA: TGTGCCAGCAGCTTAGTCCGGGACTACTCTCGCGAGCAGTACTTC

clone size: -
D gene: -
V gene: TRBV7-8
J gene: TRBJ1-5
CDR3 protein: CASSRLGGEGNQPQHF
CDR3 DNA: TGTGCCAGCAGCCGCCTCGGGGGAGAGGGCAATCAGCCCCAGCATTTT

clone size: few
D gene: -
V gene: TRBV2
J gene: TRBJ1-2
CDR3 protein: CASSPPRDGYTF
CDR3 DNA: TGTGCCAGCAGCCCCCCGAGAGATGGCTACACCTTC

clone size: -
D gene: -
V gene: TRBV27
J gene: TRBJ2-6
CDR3 protein: CASSFGSGANVLTF
CDR3 DNA: TGTGCCAGCAGTTTCGGCTCTGGGGCCAACGTCCTGACTTTC

clone size: -
D gene: -
V gene: TRBV7-9
J gene: TRBJ2-7
CDR3 protein: CASSSSQGGPYEQYF
CDR3 DNA: TGTGCCAGCAGCTCCTCCCAGGGGGGACCCTACGAGCAGTACTTC

clone size: -
D gene: -
V gene: TRBV6-1
J gene: TRBJ2-2
CDR3 protein: CASRISGTGELFF
CDR3 DNA: TGTGCCAGCAGGATCAGCGGGACCGGGGAGCTGTTTTTT

clone size: -
D gene: TRBD1
V gene: TRBV5-1
J gene: TRBJ1-2
CDR3 protein: CASSSDRGSYGYTF
CDR3 DNA: TGCGCCAGCAGCTCGGACAGGGGGAGCTATGGCTACACCTTC

clone size: -
D gene: TRBD2
V gene: TRBV18
J gene: TRBJ2-7
CDR3 protein: CASSPPGLAGGFSEQYF
CDR3 DNA: TGTGCCAGCTCACCACCGGGACTAGCGGGGGGATTTAGCGAGCAGTACTTC